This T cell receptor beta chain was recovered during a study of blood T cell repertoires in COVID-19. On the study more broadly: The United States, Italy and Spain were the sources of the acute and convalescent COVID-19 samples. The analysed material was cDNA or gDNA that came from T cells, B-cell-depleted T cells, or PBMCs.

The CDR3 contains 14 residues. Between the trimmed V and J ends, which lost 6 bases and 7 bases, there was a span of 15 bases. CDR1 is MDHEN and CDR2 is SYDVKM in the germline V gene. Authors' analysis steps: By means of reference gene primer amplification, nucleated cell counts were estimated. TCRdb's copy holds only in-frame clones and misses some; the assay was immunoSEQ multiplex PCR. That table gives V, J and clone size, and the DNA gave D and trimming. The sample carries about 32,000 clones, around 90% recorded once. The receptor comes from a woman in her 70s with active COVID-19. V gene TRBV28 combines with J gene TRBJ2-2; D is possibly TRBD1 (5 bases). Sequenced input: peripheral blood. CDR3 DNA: TGTGCCAGCAGAAGACAGCTTAGAAGCGGGGAGCTGTTTTTT. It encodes CASRRQLRSGELFF.